The clone carrying this T cell receptor (beta chain) was seen many times. A 3' RACE protocol on RNA, with unique molecular identifiers, produced the TCR library. TCRdb reanalysed the 3' RACE reads using MiXCR and keeps one entry per CDR3 protein. Of some 40,000 distinct CDR3 sequences listed, over 6.5% are singletons. This entry belongs to a study of HIV-infected children after antiretroviral therapy interruption. As for treatment: PENTA 11 planned treatment interruption arm or continuous ART arm. V was trimmed by 3 bases and J by 5 bases, leaving 14 bases between them. The CDR3 is 15 residues long. Looked up from germline, CDR1 is MGHDK and CDR2 is SYGVNS.

The V and J genes are TRBV25-1 and TRBJ2-1; unclear D gene. The input for sequencing was CD45RA+ CD4+ T cells from PBMCs, pooled from several time points, taken from a donor given antiretroviral therapy, either interrupted or continuous. Subset: naive CD4+ CD45RA+ CD45RO- T cells. This receptor was taken from a pool of human donors with HIV. The CDR3 DNA reads as TGTGCCAGCAGTGATACCCGAGGACCGAACAATGAGCAGTTCTTC. This encodes CASSDTRGPNNEQFF. The full variable domain, completed using reference TRBV25-1 and TRBJ2-1, is EADIYQTPRYLVIGTGKKITLECSQTMGHDKMYWYQQDPGMELHLIHYSYGVNSTEKGDLSSESTVSRIRTEHFPLTLESARPSHTSQYLCASSDTRGPNNEQFFGPGTRLTVL.